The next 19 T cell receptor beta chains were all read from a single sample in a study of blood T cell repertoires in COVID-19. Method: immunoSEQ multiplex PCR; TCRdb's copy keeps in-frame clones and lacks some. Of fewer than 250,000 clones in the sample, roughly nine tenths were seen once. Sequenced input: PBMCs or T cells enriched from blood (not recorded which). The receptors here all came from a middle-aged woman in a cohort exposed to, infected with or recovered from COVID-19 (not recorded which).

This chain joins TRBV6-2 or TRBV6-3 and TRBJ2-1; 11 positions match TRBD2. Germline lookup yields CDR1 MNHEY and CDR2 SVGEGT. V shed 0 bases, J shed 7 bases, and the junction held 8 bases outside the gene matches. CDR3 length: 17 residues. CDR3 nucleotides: TGTGCCAGCAGTTACTCGGTCGGACTAGCGGGTCGTAATGAGCAGTTCTTC. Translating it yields CASSYSVGLAGRNEQFF.

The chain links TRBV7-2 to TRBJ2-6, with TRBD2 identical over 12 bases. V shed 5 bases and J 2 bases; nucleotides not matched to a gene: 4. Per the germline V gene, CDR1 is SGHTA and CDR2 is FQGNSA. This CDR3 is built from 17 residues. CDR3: CASSRTSGNPGANVLTF. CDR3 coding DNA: TGTGCCAGCAGCCGGACTAGCGGGAACCCTGGGGCCAACGTCCTGACTTTC.

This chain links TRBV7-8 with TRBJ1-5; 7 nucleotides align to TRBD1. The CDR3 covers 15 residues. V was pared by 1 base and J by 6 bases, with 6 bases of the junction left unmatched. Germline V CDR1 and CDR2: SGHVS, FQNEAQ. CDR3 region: CASSLGQGVGQPQHF. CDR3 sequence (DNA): TGTGCCAGCAGCTTAGGGCAGGGGGTTGGTCAGCCCCAGCATTTT.

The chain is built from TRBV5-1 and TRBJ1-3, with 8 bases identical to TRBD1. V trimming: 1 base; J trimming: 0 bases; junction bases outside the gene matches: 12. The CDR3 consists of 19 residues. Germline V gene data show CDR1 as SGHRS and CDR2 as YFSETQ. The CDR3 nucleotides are TGCGCCAGCAGCTTGTACCCGGCACAGGGGGAAAACTCTGGAAACACCATATATTTT. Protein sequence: CASSLYPAQGENSGNTIYF.

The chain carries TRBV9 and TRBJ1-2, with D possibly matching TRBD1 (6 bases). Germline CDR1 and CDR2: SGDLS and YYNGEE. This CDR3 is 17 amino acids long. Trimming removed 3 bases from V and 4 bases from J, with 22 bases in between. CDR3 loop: CASSARLAEDRFYGYTF. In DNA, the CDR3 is TGTGCCAGCAGCGCCCGGCTAGCCGAGGACAGATTCTATGGCTACACCTTC.

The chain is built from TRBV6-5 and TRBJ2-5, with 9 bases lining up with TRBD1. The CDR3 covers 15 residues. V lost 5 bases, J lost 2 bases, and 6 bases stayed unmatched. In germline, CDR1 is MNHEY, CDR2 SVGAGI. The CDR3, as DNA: TGTGCCAGCAGTCGCGGACAGGGGCCACAAGAGACCCAGTACTTC. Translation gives CASSRGQGPQETQYF.

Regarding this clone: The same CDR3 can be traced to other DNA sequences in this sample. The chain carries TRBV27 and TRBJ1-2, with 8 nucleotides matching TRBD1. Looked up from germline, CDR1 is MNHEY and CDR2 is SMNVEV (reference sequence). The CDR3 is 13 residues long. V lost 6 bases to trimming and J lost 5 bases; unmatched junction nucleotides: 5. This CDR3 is CASSRDRGYGYTF. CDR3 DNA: TGTGCCAGCAGCCGAGACAGGGGTTATGGCTACACCTTC.

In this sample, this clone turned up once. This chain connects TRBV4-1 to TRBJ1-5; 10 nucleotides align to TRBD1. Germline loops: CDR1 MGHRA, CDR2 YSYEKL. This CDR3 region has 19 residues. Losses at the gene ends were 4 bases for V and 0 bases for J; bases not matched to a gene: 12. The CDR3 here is CASSLKFGTGDYSNQPQHF. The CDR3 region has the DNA TGCGCCAGCAGCCTCAAATTCGGGACAGGGGACTATAGCAATCAGCCCCAGCATTTT.

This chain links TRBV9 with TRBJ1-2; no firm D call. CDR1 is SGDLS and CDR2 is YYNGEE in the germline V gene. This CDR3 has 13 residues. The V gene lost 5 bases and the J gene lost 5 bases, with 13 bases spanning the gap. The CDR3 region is CASSISGRYGYTF. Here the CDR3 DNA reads TGTGCCAGCAGTATTAGTGGGAGGTATGGCTACACCTTC.

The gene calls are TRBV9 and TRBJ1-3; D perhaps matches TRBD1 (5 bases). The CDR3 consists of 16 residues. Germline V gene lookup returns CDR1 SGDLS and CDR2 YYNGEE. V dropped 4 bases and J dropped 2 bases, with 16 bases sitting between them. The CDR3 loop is CASSPSRATAGNTIYF. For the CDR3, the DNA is TGTGCCAGCAGCCCGAGTCGTGCGACAGCTGGAAACACCATATATTTT.

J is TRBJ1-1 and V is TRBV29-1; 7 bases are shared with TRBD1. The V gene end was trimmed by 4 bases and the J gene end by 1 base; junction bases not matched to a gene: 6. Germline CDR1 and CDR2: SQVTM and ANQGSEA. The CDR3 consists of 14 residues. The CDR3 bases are TGCAGCGTTGGTCTAGGGGGCTCGAACACTGAAGCTTTCTTT. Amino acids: CSVGLGGSNTEAFF.

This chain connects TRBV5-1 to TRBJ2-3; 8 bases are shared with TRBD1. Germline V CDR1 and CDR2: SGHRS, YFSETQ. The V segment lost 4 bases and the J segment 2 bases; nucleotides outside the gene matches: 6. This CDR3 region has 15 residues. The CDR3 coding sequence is TGCGCCAGCAGCGTCGGGACAGGACACACAGATACGCAGTATTTT. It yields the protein CASSVGTGHTDTQYF.

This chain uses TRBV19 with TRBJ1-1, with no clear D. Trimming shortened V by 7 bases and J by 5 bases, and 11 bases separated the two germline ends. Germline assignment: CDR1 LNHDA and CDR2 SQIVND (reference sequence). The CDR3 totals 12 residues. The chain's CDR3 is CASKAGITEAFF. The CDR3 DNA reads TGTGCCAGTAAGGCGGGGATAACTGAAGCTTTCTTT.

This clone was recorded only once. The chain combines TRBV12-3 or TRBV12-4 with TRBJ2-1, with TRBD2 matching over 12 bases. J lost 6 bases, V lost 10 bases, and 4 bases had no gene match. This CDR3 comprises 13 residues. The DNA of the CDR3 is TGTGCCACCGGACTAGCGGGGCCCAATGAGCAGTTCTTC. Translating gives CATGLAGPNEQFF.

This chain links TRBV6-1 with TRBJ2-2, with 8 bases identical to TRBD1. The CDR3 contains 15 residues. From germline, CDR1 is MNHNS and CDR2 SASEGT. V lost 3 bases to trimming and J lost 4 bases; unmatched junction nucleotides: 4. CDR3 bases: TGTGCCAGCAGTGATGAAACAGGGGGCACCGGGGAGCTGTTTTTT. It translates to CASSDETGGTGELFF.

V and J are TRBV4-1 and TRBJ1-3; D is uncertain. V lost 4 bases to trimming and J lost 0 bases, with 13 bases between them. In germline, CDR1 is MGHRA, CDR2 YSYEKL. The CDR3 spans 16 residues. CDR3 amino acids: CASSRRGGSSGNTIYF. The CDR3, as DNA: TGCGCCAGCAGCCGCAGAGGCGGGAGCTCTGGAAACACCATATATTTT.

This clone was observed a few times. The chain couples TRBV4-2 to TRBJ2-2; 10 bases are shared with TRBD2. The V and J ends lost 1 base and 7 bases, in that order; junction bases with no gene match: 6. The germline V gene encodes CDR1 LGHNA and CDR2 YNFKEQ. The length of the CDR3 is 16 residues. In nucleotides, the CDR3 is TGTGCCAGCAGCCAAGGGGCTAGCGGGAGCGTCGGGGAGCTGTTTTTT. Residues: CASSQGASGSVGELFF.

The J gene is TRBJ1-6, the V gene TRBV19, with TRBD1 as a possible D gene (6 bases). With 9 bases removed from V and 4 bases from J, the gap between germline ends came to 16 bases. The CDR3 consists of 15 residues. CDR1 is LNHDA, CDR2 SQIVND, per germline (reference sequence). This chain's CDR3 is CARLIRGIYNSPLHF. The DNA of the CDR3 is TGTGCCAGGCTCATAAGGGGGATTTATAATTCACCCCTCCACTTT.

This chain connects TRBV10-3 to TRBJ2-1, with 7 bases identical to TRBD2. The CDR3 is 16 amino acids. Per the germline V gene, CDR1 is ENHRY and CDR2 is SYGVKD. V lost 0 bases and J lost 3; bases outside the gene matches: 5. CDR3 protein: CAISESVRERYNEQFF. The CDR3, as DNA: TGTGCCATCAGTGAGTCGGTGCGGGAGCGCTACAATGAGCAGTTCTTC.